The rows below give T cell receptor beta chains drawn from one sample of a study of blood T cell repertoires in COVID-19. Produced via immunoSEQ multiplex PCR; TCRdb's table is partial and in-frame only. The sample comprises 52,000 or so clones, about 92% of which are singletons, and about 3.4% rests with the top ten. The specimen sequenced was peripheral blood. The receptors here all came from a human donor in a cohort sampled during active COVID-19. Each CDR3 is given with its conserved first and last residue. A D gene is named only where the DNA matches it firmly. Only some rows state a clone size, as once, few, many or a class for expanded clones.

V	D	size	J	DNA	CDR3
TRBV3-1/TRBV3-2	-	-	TRBJ2-1	TGTGCCAGCAGCCAAGTCCCCTTTAGCGGTCTCTACAATGAGCAGTTCTTC	CASSQVPFSGLYNEQFF
TRBV18	-	-	TRBJ2-4	TGTGCCAGCTCCCAAGCGTGGCAGGGAAATATCATTCAGTACTTC	CASSQAWQGNIIQYF
TRBV4-1	TRBD2	-	TRBJ2-7	TGCGCCAGCAGCGCCCGGGAGGTTCAGTACTACGAGCAGTACTTC	CASSAREVQYYEQYF
TRBV13	TRBD2	-	TRBJ2-3	TGTGCCAGCAGCGCTCGACTAGCGGGAGGGCTAAATACGCAGTATTTT	CASSARLAGGLNTQYF
TRBV6-2/TRBV6-3	TRBD2	-	TRBJ2-1	TGTGCCAGCAGCCGACTAGCGGGAGGGCGCTACAATGAGCAGTTCTTC	CASSRLAGGRYNEQFF
TRBV5-1	-	-	TRBJ2-5	TGCGCCAGCAGCCCCAGACAAGAGACCCAGTACTTC	CASSPRQETQYF
TRBV7-8	-	-	TRBJ2-7	TGTGCCAGCAGCTTAGTCGCGAGCGGAACGGTGGGGTACGAGCAGTACTTC	CASSLVASGTVGYEQYF
TRBV28	TRBD1	-	TRBJ1-5	TGTGCCAGCCAGGGGGCCTCTCAGCCCCAGCATTTT	CASQGASQPQHF
TRBV5-1	TRBD1	-	TRBJ2-3	TGCGCCAGCAGCTCAGGGACAGTTACAGATACGCAGTATTTT	CASSSGTVTDTQYF
TRBV9	-	-	TRBJ2-6	TGTGCCAGCAGCGTAGATCCCATCTCTGGGGCCAACGTCCTGACTTTC	CASSVDPISGANVLTF
TRBV5-4	-	-	TRBJ2-2	TGTGCCAGCAGCCACGAAGCTACAGGGACCGGGGAGCTGTTTTTT	CASSHEATGTGELFF
TRBV5-1	-	-	TRBJ1-1	TGCGCCAGCAGCTTGGCCGGTATTAACACTGAAGCTTTCTTT	CASSLAGINTEAFF
TRBV5-4	-	-	TRBJ1-3	TGTGCCAGCAGCTTTCGTGTCGGGGGCTCTGGAAACACCATATATTTT	CASSFRVGGSGNTIYF
TRBV14	-	-	TRBJ2-3	TGTGCCAGCAGCCTGGGGAGGGGGAATACGCAGTATTTT	CASSLGRGNTQYF
TRBV7-6	TRBD2	-	TRBJ2-5	TGTGCCAGCAGCTTAGAAGGACTGGGGGCGCTAGCGGGAGGTGTTGAGACCCAGTACTTC	CASSLEGLGALAGGVETQYF
TRBV5-1	-	-	TRBJ1-2	TGCGCCAGCAGCACCGGATCCGACACCCCCTATGGCTACACCTTC	CASSTGSDTPYGYTF
TRBV27	-	-	TRBJ2-7	TGTGCCAGCAGTTTTGCAGCTAGTAACGAGCAGTACTTC	CASSFAASNEQYF
TRBV24-1	TRBD2	-	TRBJ2-3	TGTGCCACCACCGCCGGGGGGAGCACAGATACGCAGTATTTT	CATTAGGSTDTQYF
TRBV3-1/TRBV3-2	-	once	TRBJ2-5	TGTGCCAGCAGCCAGGCTCCCGAGGGAGAGACCCAGTACTTC	CASSQAPEGETQYF
TRBV29-1	-	-	TRBJ1-2	TGCAGCGTTGTTACGAGACATAACTATGGCTACACCTTC	CSVVTRHNYGYTF
TRBV27	-	-	TRBJ2-2	TGTGCCAGCAGTTTACAGGGCCTTTCCCGCGGGGAGCTGTTTTTT	CASSLQGLSRGELFF
TRBV25-1	TRBD1	once	TRBJ1-6	TGTGCCAGCAGTGACCCCTCAGGGGGTCGGTCACCCCTCCACTTT	CASSDPSGGRSPLHF
TRBV11-3	-	-	TRBJ2-3	TGTGCCAGCAGCTTAGGAGCGGTTAGCGGTAGCACAGATACGCAGTATTTT	CASSLGAVSGSTDTQYF
TRBV5-1	-	few	TRBJ2-7	TGCGCCAGCAGTAAAGACATTCACGAGCAGTACTTC	CASSKDIHEQYF
TRBV2	TRBD1	-	TRBJ1-6	TGTGCCAGCAGTGAACGGGACAGGGGGCCTTCACCCCTCCACTTT	CASSERDRGPSPLHF
TRBV11-2	-	-	TRBJ1-3	TGTGCCAGCAGCTTAAGGACAGACCCCGCGGCCGGAAACACCATATATTTT	CASSLRTDPAAGNTIYF
TRBV5-4	TRBD2	-	TRBJ2-5	TGTGCCAGCAGCGGGGGACTAGCGGGAGGCGAGACCCAGTACTTC	CASSGGLAGGETQYF
TRBV16	TRBD2	-	TRBJ2-3	TGTGCCAGCAGCCAACGGCGGGAGGGCCTAGATACGCAGTATTTT	CASSQRREGLDTQYF
TRBV28	TRBD1	-	TRBJ1-2	TGTGCCAGCAGTCCACCTGGACAGGGCTATGGCTACACCTTC	CASSPPGQGYGYTF
TRBV6-5	-	-	TRBJ2-7	TGTGCCAGCAGCCTACCCCCCCTGTGCTTC	CASSLPPLCF
TRBV6-1	TRBD1	few	TRBJ2-7	TGTGCCAGCAGTGAATCGGGACAGGCCCCTTCCGAGCAGTACTTC	CASSESGQAPSEQYF
TRBV4-1	-	-	TRBJ2-7	TGCGCCAGCAGCCAAGAAGAGGAGGGTCCGTACGAGCAGTACTTC	CASSQEEEGPYEQYF
TRBV5-1	-	-	TRBJ1-2	TGCGCCAGCAGCTTGGTTGGGGAGTTCAACTATGGCTACACCTTC	CASSLVGEFNYGYTF
TRBV7-9	-	few	TRBJ1-1	TGTGCCAGCGGGTGGGGCCCGGCTGAAGCTTTCTTT	CASGWGPAEAFF
TRBV9	-	-	TRBJ1-1	TGTGCCAGCAGCGGCTACCTAGGGGGGAACACTGAAGCTTTCTTT	CASSGYLGGNTEAFF
TRBV21-1	-	-	TRBJ2-7	TGTGCCAGCAGGAGGGGACAGGGGTTCTCCTACGAGCAGTACTTC	CASRRGQGFSYEQYF
TRBV3-1/TRBV3-2	-	-	TRBJ2-2	TGTGCCAGCAGCCAAGTACCGGGTGCCGGGGAGCTGTTTTTT	CASSQVPGAGELFF